This T cell receptor (beta chain) was profiled in a study of blood T cells in healthy people across ages (dated by TCRdb to between 2015 and 2016). The study in broad terms: In model experiments, template switching captured roughly one uniquely barcoded TCR beta cDNA molecule for every two T cells. The study measured age-related changes in TCR beta repertoire diversity using deep sequencing normalized with unique cDNA molecular identifiers. The donors were divided into four age groups: young (average approximately 15 years), middle-aged (roughly 42), aged (roughly 66) and long-lived (82). To avoid experimental bias, donors of different ages were distributed randomly across sequencing lanes. Using the same blood draw, the study looked at two additional independent replicas of 1 million unique cDNA reads for two donors, one aged 18 to 30 and the other aged 80 or older. What the research found in general, with its limitations: Observed TCR beta diversity per million T cells fell roughly linearly with age, and a significant reduction was already apparent by age about 36. Observed TCR beta diversity correlated strongly with the percentage of naive T cells measured by flow cytometry. Bulk unsorted PBMC profiling prevented conclusive comparison of naive and antigen-experienced compartments. Compared with the aged group, the long-lived group had more naive CD4+ T cells, fewer expanded clones and increased TCR diversity, a pattern suggesting age selection. The CMV infection status of donors was not known, potentially confounding age-related changes in expanded clonotypes. Total diversity estimates from one million sequenced T cells were considered lower bounds and underestimates.

Donors were roughly 40 systemically healthy Caucasian individuals from Russia aged 6 to 90 years. Around 9.9 milliliters of peripheral blood were collected from each donor into EDTA-treated Vacutainer tubes. PBMCs were isolated by Ficoll-Paque density-gradient centrifugation, with at least 6.5 million obtained per sample. Trizol reagent was used to extract total RNA from the PBMCs, yielding at least 5.5 micrograms per sample. For every donor, an aliquot of PBMCs went through flow cytometry to measure the percentages of naive CD45RAhigh/CD27high T cells. The library was produced with 5' RACE. Instrument on record: Illumina HiSeq 2500. A second PCR of 7 to 11 cycles was performed with a sample-barcoded 5' primer and a J-beta primer mix. A template-switch 5' adaptor carrying 12 random nucleotides introduced a unique molecular identifier onto each TCR beta cDNA molecule. Each sample yielded at least 3 million CDR3-containing paired-end reads. All of the RNA was converted into first-strand cDNA using the Mint cDNA synthesis kit, with a TRBC-specific oligonucleotide serving as the primer. After uracil-DNA glycosylase treatment, a first 18-cycle PCR used universal primers M1SS and BC2_uni_R on all cDNA. Per the source publication's procedure: For normalization, 1 million high-quality reads, each with a distinct molecular identifier, were randomly selected from each sample. Reads sharing molecular identifiers were discarded rather than binned into consensus sequences. MiTCR, with a Q25 quality threshold and the strictest error-elimination algorithm, was used for CDR3 identification, clonotype clustering and error correction. A nonparametric unseen species model using Euler transformation provided a lower-bound estimate of total TCR beta diversity. TCRdb reprocessed the public reads (quality trimming at Q25 with fastp, clone calling with MiXCR) and kept in-frame beta chains. Rows are combined by CDR3 protein, so each entry shows the most common genes and DNA. TCRdb, rather than the study authors, made the V and J calls. The table for this sample lists fewer than 2,000,000 distinct CDR3 sequences; 30% to 35% of them were counted only once. Together, the top ten hold about 10% of the sample.

Reading from cysteine to phenylalanine, the CDR3 counts 14 amino acids. Here the CDR3 DNA is all that survives: 42 bases in frame from base 1. The germline V gene (reference sequence) sets CDR1 to LNHDA and CDR2 to SQIVND. V is clipped by 10 bases and J by 11 bases, and the sequence between their germline boundaries is 26 bases long. Of note for this clonotype: Its specific antigen is unknown. Within one base of it there is no much larger clone, and no base qualities were kept.

The sequence links TRBV19 to TRBJ2-5, with TRBD2 tentatively as D gene (6 bases match). The specimen was blood. The receptor's source is a woman aged 30 to 39 in good health. The CDR3 has the sequence CATSPQSYIREQYF. In nucleotide form, the sequence is TGTGCCACCTCCCCGCAGTCGTATATCCGGGAGCAGTACTTC.